Sequencing of this T cell receptor beta chain was carried out in a study of blood T cell repertoires in COVID-19. About the study: Whether acute or convalescent, the COVID-19 samples came from the United States, Italy and Spain.

The table came from immunoSEQ multiplex PCR; TCRdb's copy has only in-frame clones and leaves some out. Of fewer than 200,000 clones detected, roughly 76% appear once; the ten largest clones hold roughly 9.6%. This clone was detected only a few times. Other DNA sequences in the same sample also yield this CDR3. The Seattle patients, enrolled during active infection, were followed longitudinally. From germline, CDR1 is SGHTA and CDR2 FQGTGA. Trimming removed 2 bases from V and 4 bases from J, with 11 bases in between. The CDR3 covers 14 residues. The sequenced sample consisted of peripheral blood. This TCR was sampled from a woman aged 40 to 55 with COVID-19, enrolled during active disease. The V and J genes are TRBV7-3 and TRBJ2-5; tentatively, D is TRBD2 (6 bases). The CDR3 here is CASSLAGRGETQYF. The CDR3 DNA sequence: TGTGCCAGCAGCTTAGCGGGAAGGGGAGAGACCCAGTACTTC.